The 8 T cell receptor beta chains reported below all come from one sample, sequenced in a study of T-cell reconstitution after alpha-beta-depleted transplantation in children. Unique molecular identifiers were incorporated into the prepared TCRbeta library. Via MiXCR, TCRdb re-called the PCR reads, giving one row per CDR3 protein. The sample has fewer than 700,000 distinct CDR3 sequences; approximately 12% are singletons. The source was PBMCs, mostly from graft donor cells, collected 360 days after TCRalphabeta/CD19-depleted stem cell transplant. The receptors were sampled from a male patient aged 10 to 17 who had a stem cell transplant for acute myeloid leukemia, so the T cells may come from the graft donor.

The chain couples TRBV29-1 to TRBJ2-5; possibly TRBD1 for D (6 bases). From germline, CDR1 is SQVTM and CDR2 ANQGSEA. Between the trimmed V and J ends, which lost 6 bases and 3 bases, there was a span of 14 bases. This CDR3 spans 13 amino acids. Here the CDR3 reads CSVTGLVEETQYF. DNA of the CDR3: TGCAGCGTCACAGGGTTGGTGGAAGAGACCCAGTACTTC.

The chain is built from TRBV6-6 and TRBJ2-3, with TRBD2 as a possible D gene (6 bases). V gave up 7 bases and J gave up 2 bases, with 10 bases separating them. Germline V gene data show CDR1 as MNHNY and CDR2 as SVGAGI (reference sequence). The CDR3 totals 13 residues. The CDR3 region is CASTAGSTDTQYF. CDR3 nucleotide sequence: TGTGCCAGCACTGCGGGATCCACAGATACGCAGTATTTT.

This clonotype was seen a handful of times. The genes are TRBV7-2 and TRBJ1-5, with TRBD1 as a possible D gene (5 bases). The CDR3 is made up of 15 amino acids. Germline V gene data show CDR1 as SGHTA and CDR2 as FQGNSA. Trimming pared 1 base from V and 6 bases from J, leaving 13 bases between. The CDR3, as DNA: TGTGCCAGCAGCTTAGAGTCGGCAGGGCGTCAGCCCCAGCATTTT. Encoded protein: CASSLESAGRQPQHF.

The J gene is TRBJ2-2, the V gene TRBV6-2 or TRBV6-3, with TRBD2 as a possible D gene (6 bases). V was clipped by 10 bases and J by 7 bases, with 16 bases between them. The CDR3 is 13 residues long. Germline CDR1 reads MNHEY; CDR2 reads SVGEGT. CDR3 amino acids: CATARTNYGELFF. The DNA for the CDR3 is TGTGCCACCGCCAGGACTAATTACGGGGAGCTGTTTTTT.

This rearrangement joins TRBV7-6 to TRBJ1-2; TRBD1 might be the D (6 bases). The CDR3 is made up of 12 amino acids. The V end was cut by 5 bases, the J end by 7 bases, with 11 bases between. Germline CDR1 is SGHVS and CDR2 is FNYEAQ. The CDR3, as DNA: TGTGCCAGCAGCGGGGGGGCCTGTGGCTACACCTTC. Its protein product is CASSGGACGYTF.

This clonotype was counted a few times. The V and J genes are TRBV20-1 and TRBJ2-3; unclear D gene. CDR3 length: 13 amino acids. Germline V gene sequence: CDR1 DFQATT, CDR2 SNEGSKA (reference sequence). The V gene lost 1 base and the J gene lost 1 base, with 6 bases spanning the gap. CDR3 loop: CSARVTGTDTQYF. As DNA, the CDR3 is TGCAGTGCTAGAGTGACTGGCACAGATACGCAGTATTTT.

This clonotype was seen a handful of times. CDR3 nucleotide sequence: TGTGCCAGCAGCTTAAGGGGGACAGTCCAAGGCTACACCTTC. As protein: CASSLRGTVQGYTF. The chain carries TRBV7-2 and TRBJ1-2, with 7 bases that match TRBD1. The CDR3 totals 14 residues. Germline CDR1 and CDR2: SGHTA and FQGNSA. J lost 8 bases, V lost 2 bases, and 8 bases had no gene match.

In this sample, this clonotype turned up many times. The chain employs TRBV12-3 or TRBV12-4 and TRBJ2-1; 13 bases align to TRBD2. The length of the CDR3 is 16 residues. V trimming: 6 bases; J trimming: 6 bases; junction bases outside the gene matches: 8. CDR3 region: CASRRTSGSRFNEQFF. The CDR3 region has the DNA TGTGCCAGCAGACGGACTAGCGGGAGTAGGTTCAATGAGCAGTTCTTC.